The 12 T cell receptor beta chains presented below share a single source sample, sequenced in a study of ipilimumab plus nivolumab after autologous stem cell transplantation. Clones were read by immunoSEQ multiplex PCR, and TCRdb kept only the in-frame ones, dropping some. The sample has more than 20,000 clones, 70% to 80% seen once; the top ten hold over 15%. Sequenced here: PBMCs, sampled in a trial of ipilimumab plus nivolumab as post-transplant consolidation. The receptors here all came from a male donor with diffuse large B-cell lymphoma.

This chain connects TRBV18 to TRBJ1-4; D call uncertain. The CDR3 consists of 15 residues. The germline V gene encodes CDR1 KGHSH and CDR2 LQKENI. Deletions cut 2 bases from V and 0 bases from J, with 7 bases between. CDR3 nucleotide sequence: TGTGCCAGCTCACCAACCCGGGCAACTAATGAAAAACTGTTTTTT. Its translation is CASSPTRATNEKLFF. Based on the CDR3 plus reference TRBV18 and TRBJ1-4, the full variable domain is NAGVMQNPRHLVRRRGQEARLRCSPMKGHSHVYWYRQLPEEGLKFMVYLQKENIIDESGMPKERFSAEFPKEGPSILRIQQVVRGDSAAYFCASSPTRATNEKLFFGSGTQLSVL.

This clone was found a few times. The chain uses TRBV5-1 and TRBJ1-2; 10 positions match TRBD1. Trimming cost V 3 bases and J 6 bases; bases outside gene matches: 14. The germline V gene encodes CDR1 SGHRS and CDR2 YFSETQ. CDR3 length: 17 amino acids. CDR3: CASSSRKTGGGSDGYTF. CDR3 in DNA: TGCGCCAGCAGCTCCCGAAAGACAGGGGGCGGGTCCGATGGCTACACCTTC. Combining the CDR3 with reference TRBV5-1 and TRBJ1-2 gives the whole variable domain KAGVTQTPRYLIKTRGQQVTLSCSPISGHRSVSWYQQTPGQGLQFLFEYFSETQRNKGNFPGRFSGRQFSNSRSEMNVSTLELGDSALYLCASSSRKTGGGSDGYTFGSGTRLTVV.

The genes are TRBV7-6 and TRBJ2-3; a possible D gene is TRBD2 (6 bases). Trimming shortened V by 4 bases and J by 1 base, and 18 bases separated the two germline ends. This CDR3 has 17 residues. Looked up from germline, CDR1 is SGHVS and CDR2 is FNYEAQ. The CDR3 coding sequence is TGTGCCAGCAGCTCCCCCAATGGGGCGGGGCGCACAGATACGCAGTATTTT. It translates to CASSSPNGAGRTDTQYF.

The V gene is TRBV6-5, the J gene TRBJ2-7; tentatively, D is TRBD1 (7 bases). The CDR3 has 13 amino acids. Germline V gene sequence: CDR1 MNHEY, CDR2 SVGAGI. Trimming removed 6 bases from V and 3 bases from J, with 12 bases in between. The CDR3 DNA reads as TGTGCCAGCAGGTACAGGGGAGGCTACGAGCAGTACTTC. This encodes CASRYRGGYEQYF.

This chain connects TRBV6-1 to TRBJ1-4; TRBD1 agrees at 8 bases. There are 14 residues in the CDR3. V shed 6 bases, J shed 4 bases, and the junction held 4 bases outside the gene matches. Per the germline V gene, CDR1 is MNHNS and CDR2 is SASEGT. The CDR3 region is CASRATGVNEKLFF. For the CDR3, the DNA is TGTGCCAGCAGGGCGACAGGGGTTAATGAAAAACTGTTTTTT.

The V and J genes are TRBV2 and TRBJ1-1; D not resolved. This CDR3 region has 14 residues. CDR1 SNHLY and CDR2 FYNNEI come from the germline V gene. The V end was cut by 1 base, the J end by 0 bases, with 6 bases between. CDR3 nucleotide sequence: TGTGCCAGCAGTGAAGGGCAGATGAACACTGAAGCTTTCTTT. This gives the protein CASSEGQMNTEAFF. Filled out from reference TRBV2 and TRBJ1-1, the complete variable domain reads EPEVTQTPSHQVTQMGQEVILRCVPISNHLYFYWYRQILGQKVEFLVSFYNNEISEKSEIFDDQFSVERPDGSNFTLKIRSTKLEDSAMYFCASSEGQMNTEAFFGQGTRLTVV.

There are a few counts of this clone. The chain has TRBV2 and TRBJ1-4, with TRBD1 identical over 7 bases. Germline V CDR1 and CDR2: SNHLY, FYNNEI. Germline trimming cut 5 bases from V and 7 bases from J; bases unmatched to any gene: 16. The CDR3 sequence is 17 residues long. CDR3 coding DNA: TGTGCCAGCAGTCCTTCTCCGAAAGGGGGCAAGGTTGAAAAACTGTTTTTT. Its translation is CASSPSPKGGKVEKLFF. Supplemented by reference TRBV2 and TRBJ1-4, the full variable domain reads EPEVTQTPSHQVTQMGQEVILRCVPISNHLYFYWYRQILGQKVEFLVSFYNNEISEKSEIFDDQFSVERPDGSNFTLKIRSTKLEDSAMYFCASSPSPKGGKVEKLFFGSGTQLSVL.

V is TRBV7-2 and J is TRBJ2-5; TRBD1 agrees at 8 bases. Judging by the DNA end, TRBJ2-7 fits better; the J call may be wrong. Per germline, CDR1 SGHTA and CDR2 FQGNSA. The CDR3 has 14 residues. The CDR3 DNA sequence: TGTGCCAGCAGCTTCCAACAGGGGGTTAACGAGCAGTACTTC. It yields the protein CASSFQQGVNEQYF.

This clone was counted once. The chain employs TRBV18 and TRBJ1-1; a possible D gene is TRBD1 (5 bases). The CDR3 runs 14 residues. The ends were cut back, 5 bases at V and 0 bases at J, with 10 bases in the middle. CDR1 and CDR2 (germline): KGHSH, LQKENI. The chain's CDR3 is CASSVTDMNTEAFF. CDR3 nucleotides: TGTGCCAGCTCAGTGACGGACATGAACACTGAAGCTTTCTTT.

This clone appeared a few times. The chain has TRBV18 and TRBJ1-1; possibly TRBD1 for D (6 bases). The CDR3 loop spans 13 amino acids. The germline CDR1 and CDR2 sequences are KGHSH and LQKENI. Trimming removed 8 bases from V and 1 base from J, with 11 bases in between. The CDR3 spells CASLWTANTEAFF. CDR3 sequence (DNA): TGTGCCAGCCTATGGACAGCGAACACTGAAGCTTTCTTT.

The chain employs TRBV10-1 and TRBJ2-3; D is possibly TRBD2 (6 bases). In germline, CDR1 is WNHNN, CDR2 SYGVQD (reference sequence). The CDR3 loop spans 16 amino acids. Trimming cost V 7 bases and J 1 base, with 18 bases left between them. The CDR3 DNA is TGCGCCAGCACTCCCCGGGGCGGCGGGGGCACAGATACGCAGTATTTT. Amino acids: CASTPRGGGGTDTQYF.

The CDR3 reads CASSVDTWGTGSPLHF. CDR3 bases: TGTGCCAGCAGCGTAGATACCTGGGGGACGGGGTCACCCCTCCACTTT. J is TRBJ1-6 and V is TRBV9, with a possible D match to TRBD1 (5 bases). V was shortened by 0 bases and J by 10 bases, with 17 bases between the two germline ends. This CDR3 is built from 16 residues. CDR1 SGDLS and CDR2 YYNGEE come from the germline V gene.